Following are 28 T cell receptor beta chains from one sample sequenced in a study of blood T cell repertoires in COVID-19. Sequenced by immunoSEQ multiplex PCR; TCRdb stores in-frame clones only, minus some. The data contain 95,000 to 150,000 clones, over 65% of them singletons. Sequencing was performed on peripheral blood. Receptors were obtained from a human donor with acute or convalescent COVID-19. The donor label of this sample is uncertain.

Here the CDR3 DNA reads TGTGCCAGCAGCCATGACAGGACCTACGAGCAGTACTTC. Its protein product is CASSHDRTYEQYF. The chain has TRBV7-9 and TRBJ2-7; possible D gene TRBD1, 6 bases. The CDR3 totals 13 residues. Germline V gene lookup returns CDR1 SEHNR and CDR2 FQNEAQ (reference sequence). Trimming cost V 5 bases and J 2 bases, with 10 bases left between them.

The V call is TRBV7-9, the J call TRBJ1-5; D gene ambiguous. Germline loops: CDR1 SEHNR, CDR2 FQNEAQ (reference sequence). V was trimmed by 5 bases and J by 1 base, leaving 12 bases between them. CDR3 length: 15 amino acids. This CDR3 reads CASSLHGESNQPQHF. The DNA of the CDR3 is TGTGCCAGCAGCCTCCACGGGGAAAGCAATCAGCCCCAGCATTTT.

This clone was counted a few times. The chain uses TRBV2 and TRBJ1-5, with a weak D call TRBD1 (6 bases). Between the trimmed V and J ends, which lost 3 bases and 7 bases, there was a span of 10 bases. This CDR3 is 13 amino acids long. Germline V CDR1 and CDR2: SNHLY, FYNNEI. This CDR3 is CASSDRTDQPQHF. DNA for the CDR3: TGTGCCAGCAGTGACAGGACAGACCAGCCCCAGCATTTT.

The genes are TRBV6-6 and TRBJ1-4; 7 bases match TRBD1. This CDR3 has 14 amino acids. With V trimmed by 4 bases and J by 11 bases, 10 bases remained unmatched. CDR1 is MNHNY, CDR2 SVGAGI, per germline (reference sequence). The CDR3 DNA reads TGTGCCAGCAGTTCTGGGGAGGCCAGGGGGAAACTGTTTTTT. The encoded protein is CASSSGEARGKLFF.

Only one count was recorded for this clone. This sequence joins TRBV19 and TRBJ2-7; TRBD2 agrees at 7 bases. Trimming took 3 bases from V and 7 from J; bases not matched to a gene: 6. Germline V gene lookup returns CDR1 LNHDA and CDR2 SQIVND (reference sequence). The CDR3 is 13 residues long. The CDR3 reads CASSMGGASEQYF. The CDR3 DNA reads TGTGCCAGTAGTATGGGAGGGGCGTCGGAGCAGTACTTC.

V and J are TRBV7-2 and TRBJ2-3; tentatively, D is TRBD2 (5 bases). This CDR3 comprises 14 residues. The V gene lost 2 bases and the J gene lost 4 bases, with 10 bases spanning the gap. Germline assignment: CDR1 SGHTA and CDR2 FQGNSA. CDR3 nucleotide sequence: TGTGCCAGCAGCTTATTCCGGGGATCAGATACGCAGTATTTT. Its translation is CASSLFRGSDTQYF.

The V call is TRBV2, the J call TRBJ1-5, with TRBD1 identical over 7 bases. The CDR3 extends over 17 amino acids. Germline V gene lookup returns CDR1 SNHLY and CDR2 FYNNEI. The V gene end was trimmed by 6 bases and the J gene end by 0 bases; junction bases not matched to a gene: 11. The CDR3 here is CASRRQGGILSNQPQHF. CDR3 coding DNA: TGTGCCAGCAGACGCCAGGGGGGAATCCTTAGCAATCAGCCCCAGCATTTT.

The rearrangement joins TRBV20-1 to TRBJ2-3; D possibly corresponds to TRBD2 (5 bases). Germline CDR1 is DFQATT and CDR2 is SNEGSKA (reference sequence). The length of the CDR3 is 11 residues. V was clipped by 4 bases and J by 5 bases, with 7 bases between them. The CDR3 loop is CSAKRGDTQYF. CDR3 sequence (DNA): TGCAGTGCTAAACGGGGAGATACGCAGTATTTT.

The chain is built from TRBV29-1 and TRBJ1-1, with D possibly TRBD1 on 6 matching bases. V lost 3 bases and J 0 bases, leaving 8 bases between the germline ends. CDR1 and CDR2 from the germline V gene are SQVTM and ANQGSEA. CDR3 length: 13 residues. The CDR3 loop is CSVDDRLNTEAFF. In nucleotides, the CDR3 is TGCAGCGTTGATGACAGGTTGAACACTGAAGCTTTCTTT. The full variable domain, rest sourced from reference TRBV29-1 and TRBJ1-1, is SAVISQKPSRDICQRGTSLTIQCQVDSQVTMMFWYRQQPGQSLTLIATANQGSEATYESGFVIDKFPISRPNLTFSTLTVSNMSPEDSSIYLCSVDDRLNTEAFFGQGTRLTVV.

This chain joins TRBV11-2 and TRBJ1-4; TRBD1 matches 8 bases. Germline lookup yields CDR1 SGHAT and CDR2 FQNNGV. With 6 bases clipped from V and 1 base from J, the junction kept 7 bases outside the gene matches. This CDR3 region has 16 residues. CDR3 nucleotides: TGTGCCAGCAGGACCGGACAGGGAGGAACTAATGAAAAACTGTTTTTT. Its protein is CASRTGQGGTNEKLFF.

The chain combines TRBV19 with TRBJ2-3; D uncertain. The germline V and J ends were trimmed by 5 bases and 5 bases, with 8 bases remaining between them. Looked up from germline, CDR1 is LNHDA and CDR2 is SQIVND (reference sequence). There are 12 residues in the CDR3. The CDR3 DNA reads TGTGCCAGTAGTGCTCCGGGAGATACGCAGTATTTT. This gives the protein CASSAPGDTQYF.

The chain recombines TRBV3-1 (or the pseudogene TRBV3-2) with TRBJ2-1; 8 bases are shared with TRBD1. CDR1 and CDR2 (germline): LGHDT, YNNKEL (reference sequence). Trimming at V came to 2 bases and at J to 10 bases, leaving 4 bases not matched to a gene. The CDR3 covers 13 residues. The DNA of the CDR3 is TGTGCCAGCAGCCAACAGGGGGCAGGGGAGCAGTTCTTC. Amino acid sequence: CASSQQGAGEQFF.

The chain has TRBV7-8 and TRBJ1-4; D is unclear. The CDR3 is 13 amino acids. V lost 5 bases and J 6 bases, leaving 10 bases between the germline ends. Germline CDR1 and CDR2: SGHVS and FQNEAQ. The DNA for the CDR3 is TGTGCCAGCAGCGGGCCTTCGGATGAAAAACTGTTTTTT. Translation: CASSGPSDEKLFF.

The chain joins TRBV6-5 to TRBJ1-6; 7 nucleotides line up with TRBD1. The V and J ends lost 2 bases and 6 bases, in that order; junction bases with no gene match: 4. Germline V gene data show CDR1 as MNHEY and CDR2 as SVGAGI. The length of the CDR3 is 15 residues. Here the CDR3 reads CASSYRAGGNSPLHF. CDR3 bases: TGTGCCAGCAGTTACAGGGCAGGGGGTAATTCACCCCTCCACTTT.

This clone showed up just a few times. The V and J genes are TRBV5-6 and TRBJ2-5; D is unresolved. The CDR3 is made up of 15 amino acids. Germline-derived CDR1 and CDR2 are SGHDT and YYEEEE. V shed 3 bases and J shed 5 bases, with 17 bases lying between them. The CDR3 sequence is CASSSSFRSGETQYF. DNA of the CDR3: TGTGCCAGCAGCTCATCTTTCCGCTCCGGGGAGACCCAGTACTTC.

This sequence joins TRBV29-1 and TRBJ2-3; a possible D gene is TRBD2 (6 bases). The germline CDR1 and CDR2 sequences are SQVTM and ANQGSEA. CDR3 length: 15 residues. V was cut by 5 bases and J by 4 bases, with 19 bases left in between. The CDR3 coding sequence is TGCAGCGTTAGATCAGGGAGTTCTAGCGCAGATACGCAGTATTTT. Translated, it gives CSVRSGSSSADTQYF.

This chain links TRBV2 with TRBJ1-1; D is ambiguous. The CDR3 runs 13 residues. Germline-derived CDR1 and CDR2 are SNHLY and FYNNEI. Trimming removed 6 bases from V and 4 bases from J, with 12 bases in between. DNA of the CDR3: TGTGCCAGCAGAATATTCCCGGGCACTGAAGCTTTCTTT. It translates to CASRIFPGTEAFF.

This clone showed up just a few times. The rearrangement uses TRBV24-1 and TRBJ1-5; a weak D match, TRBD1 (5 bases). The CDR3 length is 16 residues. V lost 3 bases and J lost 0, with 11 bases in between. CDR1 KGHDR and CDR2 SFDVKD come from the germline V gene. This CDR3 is CATSDSRGTSNQPQHF. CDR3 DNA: TGTGCCACCAGTGATAGTAGGGGTACTAGCAATCAGCCCCAGCATTTT.

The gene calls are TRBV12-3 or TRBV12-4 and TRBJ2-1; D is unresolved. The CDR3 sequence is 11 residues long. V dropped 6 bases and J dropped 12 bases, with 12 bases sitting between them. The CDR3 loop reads CASRARGRQFF. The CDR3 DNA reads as TGTGCCAGCAGGGCGCGCGGCCGGCAGTTCTTC.

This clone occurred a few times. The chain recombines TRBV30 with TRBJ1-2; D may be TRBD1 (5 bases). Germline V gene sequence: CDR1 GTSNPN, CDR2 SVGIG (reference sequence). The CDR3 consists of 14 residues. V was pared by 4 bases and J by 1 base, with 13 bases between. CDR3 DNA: TGTGCCTGGACCCCCGGCGGACATAACTATGGCTACACCTTC. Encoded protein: CAWTPGGHNYGYTF.

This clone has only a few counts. The CDR3 sequence is CASSQWTGIGTDTQYF. The DNA for the CDR3 is TGCGCCAGCAGCCAATGGACAGGGATTGGCACAGATACGCAGTATTTT. The V gene is TRBV4-1, the J gene TRBJ2-3; 8 nucleotides line up with TRBD1. The V gene's germline CDR1 is MGHRA and CDR2 YSYEKL. CDR3 length equals 16 residues. With 2 bases clipped from V and 1 base from J, the junction kept 5 bases outside the gene matches.

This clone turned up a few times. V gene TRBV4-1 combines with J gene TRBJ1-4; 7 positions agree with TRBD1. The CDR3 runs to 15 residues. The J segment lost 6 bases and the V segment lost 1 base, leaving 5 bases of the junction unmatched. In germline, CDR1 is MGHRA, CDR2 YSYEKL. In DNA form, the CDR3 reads TGCGCCAGCAGCCAAGTTCTTACAGGGGATGAAAAACTGTTTTTT. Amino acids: CASSQVLTGDEKLFF.

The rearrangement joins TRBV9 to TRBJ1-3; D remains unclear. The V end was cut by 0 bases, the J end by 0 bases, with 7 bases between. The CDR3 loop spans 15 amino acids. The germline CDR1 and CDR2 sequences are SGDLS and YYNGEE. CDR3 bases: TGTGCCAGCAGCGTAGGAGTCTACTCTGGAAACACCATATATTTT. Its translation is CASSVGVYSGNTIYF.

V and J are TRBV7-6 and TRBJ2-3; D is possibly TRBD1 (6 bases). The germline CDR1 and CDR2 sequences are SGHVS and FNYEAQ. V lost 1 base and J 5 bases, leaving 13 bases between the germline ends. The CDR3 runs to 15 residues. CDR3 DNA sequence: TGTGCCAGCAGCTTAGGGGGGCCTCTGAGAGATACGCAGTATTTT. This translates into CASSLGGPLRDTQYF. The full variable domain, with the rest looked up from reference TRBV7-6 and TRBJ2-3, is GAGVSQSPRYKVTKRGQDVALRCDPISGHVSLYWYRQALGQGPEFLTYFNYEAQQDKSGLPNDRFSAERPEGSISTLTIQRTEQRDSAMYRCASSLGGPLRDTQYFGPGTRLTVL.

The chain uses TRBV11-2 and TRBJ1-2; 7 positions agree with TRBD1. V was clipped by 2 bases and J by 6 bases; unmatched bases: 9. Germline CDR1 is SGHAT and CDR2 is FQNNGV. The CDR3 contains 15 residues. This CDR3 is CASSLLSTGRHGYTF. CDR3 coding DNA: TGTGCCAGCAGCTTACTTTCGACAGGGAGACATGGCTACACCTTC. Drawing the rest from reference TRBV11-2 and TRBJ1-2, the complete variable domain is EAGVAQSPRYKIIEKRQSVAFWCNPISGHATLYWYQQILGQGPKLLIQFQNNGVVDDSQLPKDRFSAERLKGVDSTLKIQPAKLEDSAVYLCASSLLSTGRHGYTFGSGTRLTVV.

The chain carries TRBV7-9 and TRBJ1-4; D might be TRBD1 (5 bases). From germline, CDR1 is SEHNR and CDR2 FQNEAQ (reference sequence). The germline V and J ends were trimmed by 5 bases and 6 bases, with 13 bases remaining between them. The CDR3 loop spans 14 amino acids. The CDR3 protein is CASSDRRDYEKLFF. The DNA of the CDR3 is TGTGCCAGCAGCGACCGCAGGGACTATGAAAAACTGTTTTTT.

The CDR3 DNA is TGTGCCAGCAGCCAAGGCCCTACAGGGAATCAGCCCCAGCATTTT. Its translation is CASSQGPTGNQPQHF. This chain uses TRBV3-1 (or the pseudogene TRBV3-2) with TRBJ1-5, with TRBD1 as a possible D gene (6 bases). This CDR3 has 15 amino acids. Germline CDR1 and CDR2: LGHDT and YNNKEL (reference sequence). V was pared by 1 base and J by 4 bases, with 11 bases between.

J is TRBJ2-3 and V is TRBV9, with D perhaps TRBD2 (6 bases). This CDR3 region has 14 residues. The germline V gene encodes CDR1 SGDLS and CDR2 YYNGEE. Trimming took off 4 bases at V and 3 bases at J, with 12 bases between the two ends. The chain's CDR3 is CASSSSSGTDTQYF. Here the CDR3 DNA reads TGTGCCAGCAGCAGCAGTAGCGGAACAGATACGCAGTATTTT.